This TCR beta chain was identified during a study of OX40 agonist ivuxolimab in advanced cancers. At the level of the study: In this trial design, patients received ivuxolimab intravenously at 0.01 to 10 mg/kg every 2 weeks. Two cutaneous melanoma patients and one hepatocellular carcinoma patient, three in all, had partial responses.

Study findings and constraints: Specificity for antigen went undetermined in the expanded peripheral T cells. At 0.1 to 3.0 mg/kg and by week 6, CD4+ and CD8+ T cells in the blood had expanded clonally.

The CDR3 runs to 14 residues. V dropped 1 base and J dropped 2 bases, with 10 bases sitting between them. Germline CDR1 is SQVTM and CDR2 is ANQGSEA. About this clone: Its matching antigen is unknown.

The table came from immunoSEQ multiplex PCR; TCRdb's copy has only in-frame clones and leaves some out. The sample shows around 15,000 clones, 85% to 90% of them seen only once. The J gene is TRBJ2-3, the V gene TRBV29-1; tentative D call: TRBD2 (6 bases). Sequences were derived from CD4+ or CD8+ T cells sorted from blood, sampled in a trial of the OX40 agonist ivuxolimab. This receptor was taken from an adult with an advanced solid tumor such as melanoma, head and neck, liver or kidney cancer. The CDR3 nucleotides read TGCAGCGTTGAAGGGAGGGCCCCCACAGATACGCAGTATTTT. Amino acids: CSVEGRAPTDTQYF.